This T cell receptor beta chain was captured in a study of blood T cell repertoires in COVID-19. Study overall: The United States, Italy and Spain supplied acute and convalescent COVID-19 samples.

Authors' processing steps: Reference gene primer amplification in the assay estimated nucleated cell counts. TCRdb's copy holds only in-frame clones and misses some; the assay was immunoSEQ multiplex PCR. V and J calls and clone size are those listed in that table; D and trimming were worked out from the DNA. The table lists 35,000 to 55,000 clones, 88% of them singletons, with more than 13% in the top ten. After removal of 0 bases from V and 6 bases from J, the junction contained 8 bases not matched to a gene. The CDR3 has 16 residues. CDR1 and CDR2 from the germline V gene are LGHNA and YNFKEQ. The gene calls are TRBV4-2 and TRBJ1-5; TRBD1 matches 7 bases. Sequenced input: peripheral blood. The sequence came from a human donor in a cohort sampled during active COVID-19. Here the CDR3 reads CASSQDIGGGGQPQHF. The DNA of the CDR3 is TGTGCCAGCAGCCAAGACATAGGGGGCGGAGGTCAGCCCCAGCATTTT.